Below, one TCR beta chain is given with its context. The antigen this receptor binds is unknown. Within one base of it there is no much larger clone, and no base qualities were kept. These data belong to a study of cytomegalovirus exposure and HLA in healthy donors (dated 2017 in TCRdb). Concerning the study at large: According to an earlier analysis of 587 of the donors, 150 million to 200 million T cells yielded 100 million or so unique TCR beta sequences and approximately 300 Gb of sequence data. Among 350 to 400 genotyped donors of the cohort, an average of approximately 250,000 unique TCR beta nucleotide sequences were sequenced per donor, roughly a sixth of them non-productive. About 300 gigabases of sequencing data and some 85 million unique TCR sequences were included in an early release covering over 600 HLA-typed donors. The study aimed to test whether cataloging public T cell receptors could reveal signatures of past pathogen exposure. A handful of DR-DQ haplotypes were handled as single units for association and clustering because linkage in the cohort was strong. HLA typing included class I and class II loci at four-digit resolution. A later analysis re-examined previously published TCR beta repertoires from 610 or so donors and added high-resolution HLA genotyping to investigate patterns of TCR occurrence. Donor age, sex, ethnicity and CMV serostatus were compiled together with the repertoire data. In addition to the first cohort of 500 to 850 subjects, a separate validation cohort of about 120 different subjects was used. All discovery cohort repertoires had been generated using a single sequencing platform. The later analysis used no new phenotypic data to find candidate immune exposures, relying instead on TCR beta sequences and their occurrence across donors. Typing coverage varied by locus: roughly 620-630 donors for A, B, C, DRB1 and DQB1; roughly 520 for DQA1; over 600 for DPA1; approximately 490 for DPB1. To predict cytomegalovirus infection status, the study combined high-throughput TCR immunosequencing, statistical association of individual TCRs with disease status, and machine learning. Genome-wide SNP genotypes for about 65% of the 666 donors were used in a later genetic analysis, which treated that subset as a discovery cohort. Of the roughly 420 genotyped donors, more than 75% were placed in the genetic ancestry cluster associated with self-reported Caucasian donors. To decide whether each TCR beta V gene segment behaved as functional or pseudogenic, an earlier analysis of fewer than 750 of the donors relied on high-throughput TCR beta sequencing. The study profiled the T cell repertoires of 666 subjects by immunosequencing and related them to cytomegalovirus serostatus. The study at large found these results: A later analysis found that most CMV-associated TCR beta chains appeared HLA-restricted, with HLA associations seemingly driven largely by CMV exposure. Only TCR beta chains were sequenced in this cohort, and the absence of alpha or paired-chain data limited detectable features. The presence/absence analyses assumed that sequencing depth was roughly uniform across donors, and that assumption may not be true. A further reported finding was that TCR beta sequences accurately predicted the HLA-A and HLA-B alleles for most subjects in the first cohort. The authors suggested that the approach could potentially be generalized to other disease states and immunological phenotypes. For the cohort, immune exposure information was limited to CMV serostatus. Compared with equally common non-associated chains, HLA-associated TCR beta chains in a later analysis were more clonally expanded and had lower generation probabilities. The classifier was reported to diagnose cytomegalovirus status with high specificity and sensitivity in both the original and validation cohorts. Fewer than 20 rarely observed V segments, including chromosome 9 orphons, were excluded from the earlier analysis of 550 to 700 of the donors because counts were too low. When HLA alleles, especially DR and DQ, strongly co-occurred, attributing TCR associations to individual alleles was difficult. Broadly in line with IMGT annotations, most TCR beta V segments showed up in productive rearrangements about 87% or about 30% of the time in an earlier analysis of under 700 of the donors. Linkage disequilibrium might explain the correlated functional status among segregating V segments, but an unknown experimental factor could not be excluded. Compared with the 666-donor mean, donors in an Asian-associated ancestry cluster had fewer N-insertions in productive TCRs, according to a later genetic analysis. In a later analysis, the rate of TCR association differed among HLA loci, with DRB1 alleles having the most associated TCRs and HLA-C alleles having the fewest. The study gave a list of some 150 TCR beta chains associated with cytomegalovirus. A later genetic analysis associated a missense DCLRE1C variant with V-gene and J-gene trimming of TCR beta chains, and an independent cohort replicated the association. Three of the identified cytomegalovirus-associated TCR beta chains were confirmed in vitro to be specific for cytomegalovirus antigens. At a false discovery rate of 0.05, a later analysis linked under 20,000 TCR beta sequences to specific HLA alleles. A later analysis reported that several top co-occurrence clusters appeared linked to parvovirus B19, influenza, CMV and Epstein-Barr virus. Most TCR sequences were seen in very few donors, while some public TCRs were found in many individuals. A cluster of highly shared sequence variants was judged likely to be a technical artifact of the sequencing pipeline. HLA typing was unavailable for some donors at each locus, so association tests used only the typed subset.

The library was built by means of the immunoSEQ multiplex PCR assay. A mixture of 60 forward primers for TCR Vbeta segments and 13 reverse primers for TCR Jbeta segments was used in the multiplex PCR. A multiplex PCR assay on genomic DNA amplified the CDR3 region of rearranged TCR beta genes. The Illumina HiSeq System was used to sequence the amplified TCR beta libraries as 87-base-pair reads. The authors processed their data as follows. Across the 670 or so repertoires, a later analysis counted 78 million or so unique TCR beta chains, approximately 12 million of which were shared by at least two donors. Raw reads were error-corrected and collapsed into unique sequences by a nearest-neighbor algorithm in which closely related sequences were merged to remove PCR and sequencing errors. Alignment of CDR3 sequences to IMGT reference sequences was used to assign V, D and J gene segments. For a sequence to be retained, a match of at least six nucleotides was required to both a V gene segment and a J gene segment. Rearrangements were called productive when the CDR3 lacked stop codons and stayed in frame with V and J; all others were non-productive. CDR3 was defined according to IMGT convention as the region running from the second conserved V-encoded cysteine to the conserved J-encoded phenylalanine. The earlier analysis of about 640 of the donors excluded any sequence lacking an unambiguous match to a single V gene segment. An earlier analysis of 587 of the donors classified V segments as functional when productive rearrangements were above 56.7% and as segregating when the standard deviation between donors was above 5%. A statistical classification framework was built for diagnosing cytomegalovirus status from the catalog of TCR beta chain sequences. In a later analysis, V and J genes were assigned by comparing TCR nucleotide sequences against IMGT/GENE-DB human TR gene sequences. In a later analysis, CDR3 sequences and most-parsimonious VDJ recombination scenarios were assigned using the TCRdist pipeline. In a later analysis, each TCR beta chain was defined by its CDR3 amino acid sequence together with its V-gene family, and reads lacking a unique V-gene family were excluded. As a way to deal with suspected cross-contamination and a sequencing artifact, a later analysis dropped under 600 nucleotide sequences that were highly shared and had low generation probability. A later analysis calculated a clonal expansion index for each public chain from normalized within-repertoire ranks of inferred template counts. In a later analysis, generation probabilities were computed with a VDJ recombination model fitted to out-of-frame rearrangements, and the resulting probabilities were checked against IGoR. A later analysis scored TCR-TCR, TCR-HLA and TCR-CMV co-occurrence with hypergeometric tests, applying a repertoire-size bias correction to TCR pairs. False discovery rates were estimated in a later analysis by permuting HLA or CMV assignments 20 times. In a later analysis, co-occurring TCRs were grouped with DBSCAN, and TCRdist sequence similarity was added when clustering was performed within HLA-allele-positive subsets. Co-occurrence clustering excluded repertoires with fewer than 30,000 or more than 120,000 public chains, plus five with anomalous nucleotide sharing. In TCRdb, the immuneACCESS table is reduced to in-frame sequences with V and J assigned. These tables do not hold every clone; where another copy was compared, an unresolved V gene accounts for under half, and the others remain unexplained. The D gene and trimming were derived from the DNA, and the V and J assignments and clone size from that table. This sample is represented by around 150,000 clones; just under 80% of them were singletons. Around a tenth of the sample lies in the top ten.

In total, approximately 700 healthy bone marrow donors made up the cohort. At the time of sampling, every cohort member was nominally healthy, though immune exposures that went unrecorded were likely present. The donor tested CMV seropositive and was one of the 289 seropositive cohort members. Each donor provided a peripheral blood sample, and peripheral blood mononuclear cells were used for TCR beta sequencing. The Qiagen DNeasy Blood Extraction Kit was used to extract genomic DNA from the blood cell samples. The sample taken for sequencing was PBMCs. The TCR comes from a man aged 18 to 29 in good health and CMV-seropositive.

The DNA reads TGTGCCAGCAGTGAAGCGGAGGTGGCGGAGCAGTTCTTC. This yields the protein CASSEAEVAEQFF. Recombination joined TRBV6-5 with TRBJ2-1; perhaps TRBD2 is the D gene, with 5 bases matching. The cysteine opens and the phenylalanine closes a CDR3 of 13 amino acids. Only the CDR3 DNA stays, 39 bases, in frame from base 1. CDR1 and CDR2, looked up from the germline V gene, are MNHEY and SVGAGI. V gives up 5 bases and J gives up 10 bases, and the segment between their germline ends measures 15 bases.